This is a list of T cell receptor beta chains from one sample in a study of blood T cell repertoires in COVID-19. The assay was immunoSEQ multiplex PCR, and TCRdb's table has in-frame clones only and misses some. The table has 120,000 to 150,000 clones, 65% to 85% seen once; the top ten hold more than 5%. Sample: PBMCs or T cells enriched from blood (not recorded which). Receptor source: a woman aged 45-65 years who had been exposed to COVID-19. Each CDR3 is given without its conserved first and last residue. Rows give clone size only sometimes, using once, few, many, or a class for an expanded clone.

j_call: TRBJ2-7
v_call: TRBV4-1
clone_size: few
cdr3_aa: ASQPHGTGREEQY

j_call: TRBJ1-2
v_call: TRBV10-3
clone_size: -
cdr3_aa: AIRWDSDNYGYT

j_call: TRBJ2-2
v_call: TRBV2
clone_size: once
cdr3_aa: ASSGRQAGELF

j_call: TRBJ2-3
v_call: TRBV12-5
clone_size: -
cdr3_aa: ASALGGGQGGTDTQY

j_call: TRBJ2-1
v_call: TRBV30
clone_size: -
cdr3_aa: AWSLLAGDYNEQF

j_call: TRBJ2-1
v_call: TRBV6-4
clone_size: once
cdr3_aa: ASSDRQGSGGQF

j_call: TRBJ1-6
v_call: TRBV5-5
clone_size: -
cdr3_aa: ASSFGSSYNSPLH

j_call: TRBJ1-2
v_call: TRBV19
clone_size: -
cdr3_aa: ASSIDNRTPT

j_call: TRBJ1-5
v_call: TRBV24-1
clone_size: -
cdr3_aa: ATSDFLPNRIRGGHGNQPQH

j_call: TRBJ1-1
v_call: TRBV12-3/TRBV12-4
clone_size: once
cdr3_aa: ASRIQGHTEAF

j_call: TRBJ2-2
v_call: TRBV9
clone_size: -
cdr3_aa: ASSPYTGTATGELF

j_call: TRBJ1-3
v_call: TRBV11-2
clone_size: -
cdr3_aa: ASSGQTNLFSSGNTIY

j_call: TRBJ1-6
v_call: TRBV10-2
clone_size: -
cdr3_aa: ASAGQGGSPLH

j_call: TRBJ1-2
v_call: TRBV5-1
clone_size: -
cdr3_aa: ASSLEGHVDGYT

j_call: TRBJ1-5
v_call: TRBV15
clone_size: -
cdr3_aa: ATRDRSNQPQH

j_call: TRBJ1-3
v_call: TRBV27
clone_size: few
cdr3_aa: ASRLGGSGNTIY

j_call: TRBJ2-5
v_call: TRBV19
clone_size: -
cdr3_aa: ASSIDRVQETQY

j_call: TRBJ1-2
v_call: TRBV27
clone_size: -
cdr3_aa: ASSPGPHNYGYT

j_call: TRBJ2-1
v_call: TRBV30
clone_size: few
cdr3_aa: AWGLGRGQF

j_call: TRBJ2-2
v_call: TRBV5-4
clone_size: -
cdr3_aa: ASSLVSGELF

j_call: TRBJ1-2
v_call: TRBV3-1/TRBV3-2
clone_size: -
cdr3_aa: ASRFAGNEGYT

j_call: TRBJ1-2
v_call: TRBV27
clone_size: -
cdr3_aa: ASSFQGAWGYT

j_call: TRBJ1-1
v_call: TRBV10-3
clone_size: -
cdr3_aa: AISESVGRGLAEAF

j_call: TRBJ2-3
v_call: TRBV4-3
clone_size: -
cdr3_aa: ASSQELAGGSDTQY

j_call: TRBJ1-1
v_call: TRBV6-5
clone_size: -
cdr3_aa: ASTRQGRTEAF

j_call: TRBJ1-2
v_call: TRBV12-3/TRBV12-4
clone_size: few
cdr3_aa: ASSLHQGAGYT

j_call: TRBJ2-3
v_call: TRBV10-3
clone_size: -
cdr3_aa: AISESLAGGPRTDTQY

j_call: TRBJ2-2
v_call: TRBV3-1/TRBV3-2
clone_size: few
cdr3_aa: ASSQDRVGELF

j_call: TRBJ2-1
v_call: TRBV5-6
clone_size: -
cdr3_aa: ASSLGTGINEQF

j_call: TRBJ2-6
v_call: TRBV7-2
clone_size: few
cdr3_aa: ASSLGQFLSGANVLT

j_call: TRBJ1-2
v_call: TRBV27
clone_size: -
cdr3_aa: ASSSVGALRWGYT

j_call: TRBJ1-5
v_call: TRBV27
clone_size: once
cdr3_aa: ASSKQGLEQPQH

j_call: TRBJ1-5
v_call: TRBV19
clone_size: -
cdr3_aa: ASSRVFSRGDQPQH

j_call: TRBJ2-3
v_call: TRBV30
clone_size: -
cdr3_aa: AWSTGQSGADTQY

j_call: TRBJ1-6
v_call: TRBV27
clone_size: -
cdr3_aa: ASTPGGGGSNSPLH

j_call: TRBJ2-3
v_call: TRBV2
clone_size: -
cdr3_aa: ASTGPAGVKDTQY

j_call: TRBJ1-5
v_call: TRBV19
clone_size: -
cdr3_aa: ASSIIRGPDKPQH

j_call: TRBJ2-4
v_call: TRBV2
clone_size: -
cdr3_aa: ASSADRAAKNIQY

j_call: TRBJ2-5
v_call: TRBV6-2/TRBV6-3
clone_size: -
cdr3_aa: ASSYSGTRGTQY

j_call: TRBJ2-3
v_call: TRBV6-5
clone_size: -
cdr3_aa: ASSPPRDTQY

j_call: TRBJ2-4
v_call: TRBV7-2
clone_size: -
cdr3_aa: ASSLAGTGIQY

j_call: TRBJ1-1
v_call: TRBV10-3
clone_size: -
cdr3_aa: AIRPTGVGGEAF

j_call: TRBJ1-3
v_call: TRBV10-2
clone_size: -
cdr3_aa: AGAAGNTIY

j_call: TRBJ2-3
v_call: TRBV19
clone_size: once
cdr3_aa: ASSGRLAGSTDTQY

j_call: TRBJ2-5
v_call: TRBV30
clone_size: -
cdr3_aa: AWSTRDLQETQY